This is a list of T cell receptor beta chains from one sample in a study of blood T cells in healthy people across ages. Using its own MiXCR run on the 5' RACE reads, TCRdb lists one record per CDR3 protein. Among over 950,000 distinct CDR3 sequences, more than 30% were seen once, and the ten largest hold around 14%. Input material: blood. The origin of the receptors is a man younger than 35 in good health. The CDR3 runs from the conserved cysteine through the conserved F or W. The D gene is left open where the match is weak. Clone size appears in some rows only: once, few, many, or a class for an expanded clone.

abundance,v_gene,j_gene,d_gene,CDR3nt,CDR3aa
.,TRBV12-3/TRBV12-4,TRBJ1-3,TRBD1,TGTGCCAGCAGCACCCCTAGGGGGCAAGGAAACACCATATATTTT,CASSTPRGQGNTIYF
.,TRBV28,TRBJ1-1,.,TGTGCCAGCAGCCCGAGGGGGGCGCGGGGGAGGATGGAAGCTTTCTTT,CASSPRGARGRMEAFF
.,TRBV4-1,TRBJ2-5,TRBD1,TGCGCCAGCAGCCAAGTTAGGGGCCGGGACAGTGAAGAGACCCAGTACTTC,CASSQVRGRDSEETQYF
few,TRBV10-3,TRBJ1-2,TRBD1,TGTGCCATCAGGCCGGGACAGAGTATAAACTATGGCTACACCTTC,CAIRPGQSINYGYTF
.,TRBV14,TRBJ1-2,.,TGTGCCAGCAGTGCGCCGAATCAAGCTAACTATGGCTACACCTTC,CASSAPNQANYGYTF
.,TRBV7-2,TRBJ1-1,TRBD1,TGTGCCAGCAGCTTAGCGCAAGGGGGCGGGAGTGCAGCTTTCTTT,CASSLAQGGGSAAFF
many,TRBV12-3/TRBV12-4,TRBJ2-5,.,TGTGCCAGCAGTTTTGGCGTCCAAGAGACCCAGTACTTC,CASSFGVQETQYF
.,TRBV9,TRBJ2-3,.,TGTGCCAGCAGCGTAGACCAGGCCTCAACAGATACGCAGTATTTT,CASSVDQASTDTQYF
few,TRBV14,TRBJ2-3,.,TGTGCCAGCAGCCATGTTTCAGATACGCAGTATTTT,CASSHVSDTQYF
.,TRBV10-3,TRBJ1-4,TRBD1,TGTGCCATCAGGGCAGGGGGCGAAACTAATGAAAAACTGTTTTTT,CAIRAGGETNEKLFF
few,TRBV18,TRBJ2-1,TRBD2,TGTGCCAGCTCACCAGGAGCTAGCGGGAAAAACAATGAGCAGTTCTTC,CASSPGASGKNNEQFF
.,TRBV12-3/TRBV12-4,TRBJ1-4,TRBD1,TGTGCCTGCAGTCACAGGGGGCAAGGTGAAAAACTGTTTTTT,CACSHRGQGEKLFF
.,TRBV7-2,TRBJ2-3,.,TGTGCCAGCAGCTCCTCGACGGGTGCAGATACGCAGTATTTT,CASSSSTGADTQYF
.,TRBV6-2/TRBV6-3,TRBJ2-3,.,TGTGCCAGCAGTCCAGACCCTTATACGCAGTATTTT,CASSPDPYTQYF
few,TRBV20-1,TRBJ1-2,.,TGCAGTGTAGGGGAGTATGGCTACACCTTC,CSVGEYGYTF
.,TRBV28,TRBJ1-5,TRBD1,TGTGCCAGCAGTGAGTTGGGACAGGGAAATAGCAATCAGCCCCAGCATTTT,CASSELGQGNSNQPQHF
.,TRBV20-1,TRBJ2-7,TRBD2,TGCAGTGCTCGGACTAGCGGCCCCTCCTACAATGAGCAGTACTTC,CSARTSGPSYNEQYF
.,TRBV18,TRBJ1-2,.,TGTGCCAGCTCACCCCCCGAGGACCGACTGCTGTATGGCTACACCTTC,CASSPPEDRLLYGYTF
.,TRBV4-3,TRBJ2-4,.,TGCGCCAGCAGCCAAGATCTCCCCAGGGCGCGGGCCAAAAACATTCAGTACTTC,CASSQDLPRARAKNIQYF
.,TRBV20-1,TRBJ2-3,TRBD2,TGCAGTGCTAGAGATCTCGGGCGGGGGAGCCCAGATACGCAGTATTTT,CSARDLGRGSPDTQYF
.,TRBV18,TRBJ2-7,.,TGTGCCAGCTCACCACCCTTGAATACTCGGCGGGTGTGGCAGTACTTC,CASSPPLNTRRVWQYF
.,TRBV7-8,TRBJ2-7,.,TGTGCCAGCAGCCCCCGGGGGGCGGACTACAATGAGCAGTACTTC,CASSPRGADYNEQYF
.,TRBV4-2,TRBJ1-2,.,TGTGCCAGCAGCCAAGATAGCAGCTCTAACTATGGCTACACCTTC,CASSQDSSSNYGYTF
.,TRBV4-2,TRBJ2-3,.,TGTGCCAGCAGCCAAGATTGGAGACTATACACAGATACGCAGTATTTT,CASSQDWRLYTDTQYF
.,TRBV7-2,TRBJ2-7,.,TGTGCCAGCAGCGTAAGGTCCCTCGGCTCCTACGAGCAGTACTTC,CASSVRSLGSYEQYF
many,TRBV20-1,TRBJ2-3,TRBD1,TGCAGTGCTGGGACAGGGATACTTTTGTCAGATACGCAGTATTTT,CSAGTGILLSDTQYF
few,TRBV7-2,TRBJ1-2,TRBD1,TGTGCCAGCAGCTTATTAGGAGGGACAGGGGGTGGGTCTGGCTACACCTTC,CASSLLGGTGGGSGYTF
.,TRBV12-3/TRBV12-4,TRBJ2-3,.,TGTGCCAGCAGCTCCCCCTCCGGGGGTGCAGATACGCAGTATTTT,CASSSPSGGADTQYF
.,TRBV12-3/TRBV12-4,TRBJ1-2,TRBD1,TGTGCCAGCACCGACGAACTGGGGACAGCCGGCTATGGCTACACCTTC,CASTDELGTAGYGYTF
.,TRBV27,TRBJ1-1,TRBD1,TGTGCCAGCAGTGCCCACAGGGGATCGACAGGGGCGTACACTGAAGCTTTCTTT,CASSAHRGSTGAYTEAFF
once,TRBV30,TRBJ1-6,.,TGTGCCTGGAGTGCCGGGCCTCGAGCGATTTCACCCCCCCACTTT,CAWSAGPRAISPPHF
.,TRBV12-3/TRBV12-4,TRBJ1-1,TRBD1,TGTGCCACCGCCCTCCGACAGGGGCTGAACACTGAAGCTTTCTTT,CATALRQGLNTEAFF